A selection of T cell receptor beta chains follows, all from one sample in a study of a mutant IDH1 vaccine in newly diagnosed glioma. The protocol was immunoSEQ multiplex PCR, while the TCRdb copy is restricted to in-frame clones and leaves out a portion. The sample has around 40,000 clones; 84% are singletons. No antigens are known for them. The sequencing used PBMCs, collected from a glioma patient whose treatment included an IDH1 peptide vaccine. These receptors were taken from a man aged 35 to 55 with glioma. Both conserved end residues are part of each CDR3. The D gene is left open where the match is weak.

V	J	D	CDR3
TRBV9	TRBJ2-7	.	CASSVVSGHKPSSYEQYF
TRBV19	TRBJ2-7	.	CASSIVAGTYEQYF
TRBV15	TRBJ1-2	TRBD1	CATSRDRGASGYTF
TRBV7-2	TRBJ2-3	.	CASSLRLTTDTQYF
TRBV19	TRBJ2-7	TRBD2	CASSFSGRAEYEQYF
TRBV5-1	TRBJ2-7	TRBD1	CASSLVPTGGYEQYF
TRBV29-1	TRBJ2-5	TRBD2	CSVGGSGRAKETQYF
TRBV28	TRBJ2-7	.	CASSLRGTGNEQYF
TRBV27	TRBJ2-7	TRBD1	CASSFGTGVYEQYF
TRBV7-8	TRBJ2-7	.	CASSVTTTAAEQYF
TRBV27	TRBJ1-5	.	CASSFSTFGDQPQHF
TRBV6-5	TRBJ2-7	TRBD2	CASRGLAGVAEQYF
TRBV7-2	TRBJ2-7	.	CASSLGGIQYF
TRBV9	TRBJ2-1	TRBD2	CASSVASGREINNEQFF
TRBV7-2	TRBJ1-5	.	CASSWGRMINQPQHF
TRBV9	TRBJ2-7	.	CASSVVGESEQYF
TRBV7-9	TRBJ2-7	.	CASSVSYEQYF
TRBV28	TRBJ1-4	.	CASKERVANEKLFF
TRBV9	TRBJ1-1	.	CASSVGWGDSYSPMNTEAFF
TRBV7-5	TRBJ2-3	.	CVRSLATAGTSVFF
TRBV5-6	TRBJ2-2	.	CASSLVRAVVTGELFF
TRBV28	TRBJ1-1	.	CASSLPAAGFGMRGAFF
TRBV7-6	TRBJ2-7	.	CASSLGVGGNEQYF
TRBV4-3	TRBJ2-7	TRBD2	CASSQDPSGSRYEQYF
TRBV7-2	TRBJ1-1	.	CASSLTRDTEAFF
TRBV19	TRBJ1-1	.	CASLPRVMTEAFF
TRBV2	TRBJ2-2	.	CASSGLANTGELFF
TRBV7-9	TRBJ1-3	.	CASSSQSSGNTIYF
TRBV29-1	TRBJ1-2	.	CSVDKGEGGYTF
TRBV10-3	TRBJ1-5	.	CAIASAGVSNQPQHF
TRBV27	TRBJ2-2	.	CASSHKTGELFF
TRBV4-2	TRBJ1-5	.	CASSQDQGGSSNQPQHF
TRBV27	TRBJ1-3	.	CASSIRGAGNTIYF
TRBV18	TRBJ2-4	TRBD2	CASSPPAGAGGLENIQYF
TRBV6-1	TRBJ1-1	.	CASSGTVNEAFF
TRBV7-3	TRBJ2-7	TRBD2	CASSPGGPSYEQYF
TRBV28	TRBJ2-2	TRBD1	CASSSDREDGELFF
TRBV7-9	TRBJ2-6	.	CASSPSGANVLTF
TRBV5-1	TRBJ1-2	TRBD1	CASSLGDRSQFGYTF
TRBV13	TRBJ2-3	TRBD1	CASSRESGQGSDTQYF
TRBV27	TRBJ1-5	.	CASSLSHRDQPQHF
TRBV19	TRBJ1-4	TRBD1	CASSTTGDVFF